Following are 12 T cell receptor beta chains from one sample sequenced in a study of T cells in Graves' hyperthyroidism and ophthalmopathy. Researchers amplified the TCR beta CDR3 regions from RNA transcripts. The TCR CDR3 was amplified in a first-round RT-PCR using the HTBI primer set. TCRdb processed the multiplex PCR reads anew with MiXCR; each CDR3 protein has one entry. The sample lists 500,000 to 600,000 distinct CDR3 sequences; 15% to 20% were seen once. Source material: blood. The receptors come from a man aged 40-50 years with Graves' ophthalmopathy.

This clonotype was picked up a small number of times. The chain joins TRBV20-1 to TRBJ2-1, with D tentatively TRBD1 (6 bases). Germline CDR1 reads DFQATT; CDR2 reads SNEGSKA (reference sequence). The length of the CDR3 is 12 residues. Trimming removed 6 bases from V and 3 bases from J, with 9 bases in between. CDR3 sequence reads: CSAQGSYNEQFF. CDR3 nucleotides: TGCAGTGCCCAGGGGAGCTACAATGAGCAGTTCTTC.

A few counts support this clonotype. CDR3 nucleotide sequence: TGCGCCAGCAGCTTGGACGGGACAGGACCCCAAGAGACCCAGTACTTC. This sequence encodes CASSLDGTGPQETQYF. The V and J genes are TRBV5-1 and TRBJ2-5; TRBD1 matches 8 bases. V shed 0 bases, J shed 1 base, and the junction held 5 bases outside the gene matches. This CDR3 region has 16 residues. CDR1 and CDR2 from the germline V gene are SGHRS and YFSETQ.

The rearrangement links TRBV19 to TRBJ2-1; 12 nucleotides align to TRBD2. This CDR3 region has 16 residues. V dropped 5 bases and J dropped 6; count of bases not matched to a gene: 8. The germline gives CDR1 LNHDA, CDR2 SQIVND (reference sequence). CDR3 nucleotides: TGTGCCAGTAGTTCTCAGACTAGCGGGAGCTCCAATGAGCAGTTCTTC. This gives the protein CASSSQTSGSSNEQFF.

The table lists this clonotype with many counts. This CDR3 is CASSKGQGYEQYF. CDR3 coding DNA: TGTGCCAGCAGTAAGGGACAGGGGTACGAGCAGTACTTC. The chain is built from TRBV12-3 or TRBV12-4 and TRBJ2-7; 10 bases match TRBD1. Trimming removed 5 bases from V and 4 bases from J; junction bases left unmatched: 2. The CDR3 extends over 13 amino acids.

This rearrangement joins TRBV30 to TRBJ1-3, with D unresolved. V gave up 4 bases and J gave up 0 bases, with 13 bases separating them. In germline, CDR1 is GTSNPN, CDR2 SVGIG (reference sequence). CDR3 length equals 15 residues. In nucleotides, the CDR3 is TGTGCCTGGAAAGCGTTCTCTTTCTCTGGAAACACCATATATTTT. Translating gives CAWKAFSFSGNTIYF.

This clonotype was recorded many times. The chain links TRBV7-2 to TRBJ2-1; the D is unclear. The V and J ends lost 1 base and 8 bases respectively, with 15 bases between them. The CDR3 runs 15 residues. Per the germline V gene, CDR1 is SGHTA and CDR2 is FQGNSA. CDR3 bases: TGTGCCAGCAGCTTAGAAGGCCCAGCCTCGTATGAGCAGTTCTTC. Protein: CASSLEGPASYEQFF. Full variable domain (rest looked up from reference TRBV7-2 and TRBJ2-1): GAGVSQSPSNKVTEKGKDVELRCDPISGHTALYWYRQSLGQGLEFLIYFQGNSAPDKSGLPSDRFSAERTGGSVSTLTIQRTQQEDSAVYLCASSLEGPASYEQFFGPGTRLTVL.

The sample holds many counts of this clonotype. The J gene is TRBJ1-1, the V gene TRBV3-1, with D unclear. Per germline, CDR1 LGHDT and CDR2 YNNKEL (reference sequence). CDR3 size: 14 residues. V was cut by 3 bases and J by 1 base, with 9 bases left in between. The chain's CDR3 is CASSQYRQNTEAFF. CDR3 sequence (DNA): TGTGCCAGCAGCCAGTATAGACAGAACACTGAAGCTTTCTTT.

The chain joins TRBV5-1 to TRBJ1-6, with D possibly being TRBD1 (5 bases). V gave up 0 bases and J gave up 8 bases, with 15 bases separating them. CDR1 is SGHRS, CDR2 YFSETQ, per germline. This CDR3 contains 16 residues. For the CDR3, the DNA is TGCGCCAGCAGCTTGGTGGGGCTCCGATCCGATTCACCCCTCCACTTT. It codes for CASSLVGLRSDSPLHF.

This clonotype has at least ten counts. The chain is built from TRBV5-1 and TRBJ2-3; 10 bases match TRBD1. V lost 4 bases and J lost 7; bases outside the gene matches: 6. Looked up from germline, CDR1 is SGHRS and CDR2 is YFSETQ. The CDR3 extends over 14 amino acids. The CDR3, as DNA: TGCGCCAGCAGCATAGGGACAGGGGCGTATACGCAGTATTTT. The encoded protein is CASSIGTGAYTQYF.

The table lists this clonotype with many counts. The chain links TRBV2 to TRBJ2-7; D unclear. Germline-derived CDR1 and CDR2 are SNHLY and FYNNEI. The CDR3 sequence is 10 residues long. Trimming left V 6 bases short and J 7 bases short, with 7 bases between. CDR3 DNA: TGTGCCAGCAGGGGATCGGAGCAGTACTTC. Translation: CASRGSEQYF.

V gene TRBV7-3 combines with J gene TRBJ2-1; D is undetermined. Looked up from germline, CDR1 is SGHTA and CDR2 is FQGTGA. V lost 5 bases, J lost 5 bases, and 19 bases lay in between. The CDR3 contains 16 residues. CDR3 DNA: TGTGCCAGCAGCCCGTTGCGAGGTCGCGTAGACAATGAGCAGTTCTTC. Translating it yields CASSPLRGRVDNEQFF.

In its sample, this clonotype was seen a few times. The CDR3 sequence is CASTPQGIQETQYF. The DNA for the CDR3 is TGTGCCAGCACCCCCCAGGGTATTCAAGAGACCCAGTACTTC. The chain employs TRBV12-3 or TRBV12-4 and TRBJ2-5; a weak D match, TRBD1 (5 bases). Trimming took off 7 bases at V and 2 bases at J, with 14 bases between the two ends. The CDR3 loop spans 14 amino acids.